What follows are 27 T cell receptor beta chains derived from one specimen sequenced in a study of cytomegalovirus exposure and HLA in healthy donors. The study ran its PCR with 60 Vbeta and 13 Jbeta primers. Sequencing used immunoSEQ multiplex PCR; TCRdb keeps in-frame clones, though not all of them. The sample records about 120,000 clones, 77% being singletons. Sequenced: PBMCs. Receptors originate from a man between 18 and 35 years old in good health and CMV-seropositive.

Comment on this clone: The sample holds other DNA sequences that translate to the same CDR3. The chain links TRBV7-9 to TRBJ1-1; no clear D. The length of the CDR3 is 15 residues. The V end lost 1 base, the J end lost 0 bases, and 9 bases lay between the germline ends. Germline lookup yields CDR1 SEHNR and CDR2 FQNEAQ (reference sequence). The CDR3 coding sequence is TGTGCCAGCAGCTTAGTACGGGGAATGAACACTGAAGCTTTCTTT. Protein sequence: CASSLVRGMNTEAFF. The full variable domain, its missing parts supplied by reference TRBV7-9 and TRBJ1-1, is DTGVSQNPRHKITKRGQNVTFRCDPISEHNRLYWYRQTLGQGPEFLTYFQNEAQLEKSRLLSDRFSAERPKGSFSTLEIQRTEQGDSAMYLCASSLVRGMNTEAFFGQGTRLTVV.

This sequence joins TRBV2 and TRBJ1-2; 8 positions agree with TRBD1. This CDR3 comprises 15 residues. Losses at the gene ends were 6 bases for V and 1 base for J; bases not matched to a gene: 7. Per the germline V gene, CDR1 is SNHLY and CDR2 is FYNNEI. CDR3 DNA sequence: TGTGCCAGCAGGGACCAGGGGGCTGGTAACTATGGCTACACCTTC. It encodes CASRDQGAGNYGYTF.

This clone was found a few times. The chain combines TRBV7-9 with TRBJ1-6; D is perhaps TRBD1 (5 bases). Trimming cost V 5 bases and J 7 bases, with 12 bases left between them. The CDR3 has 14 amino acids. Germline CDR1 is SEHNR and CDR2 is FQNEAQ (reference sequence). CDR3 in DNA: TGTGCCAGCAGCGCCGTGGACAAAAATTCACCCCTCCACTTT. Residues: CASSAVDKNSPLHF.

The CDR3 sequence: CASSRTGTGDLGGYTF. CDR3 coding DNA: TGTGCCAGCAGTCGAACAGGGACAGGGGATTTAGGTGGCTACACCTTC. The chain recombines TRBV2 with TRBJ1-2; 10 nucleotides align to TRBD1. V lost 5 bases and J lost 7; bases outside the gene matches: 13. From germline, CDR1 is SNHLY and CDR2 FYNNEI. This CDR3 region has 16 residues.

The chain combines TRBV19 with TRBJ1-1; 9 bases are shared with TRBD1. V shed 6 bases and J 7 bases; nucleotides not matched to a gene: 9. This CDR3 contains 14 residues. CDR1 LNHDA and CDR2 SQIVND come from the germline V gene (reference sequence). The CDR3 protein is CASRNRDRADEAFF. Here the CDR3 DNA reads TGTGCCAGTAGGAACCGGGACAGGGCGGATGAAGCTTTCTTT.

The chain recombines TRBV7-8 with TRBJ1-1, with D hard to call. CDR1 is SGHVS and CDR2 is FQNEAQ in the germline V gene. The germline V and J ends were trimmed by 2 bases and 0 bases, with 13 bases remaining between them. This CDR3 has 16 residues. The CDR3 here is CASSLWSGTLNTEAFF. The DNA of the CDR3 is TGTGCCAGCAGCTTATGGTCAGGCACATTGAACACTGAAGCTTTCTTT.

This chain links TRBV7-8 with TRBJ2-7; 7 bases line up with TRBD1. CDR1 and CDR2 from the germline V gene are SGHVS and FQNEAQ. Trimming at V came to 11 bases and at J to 2 bases, leaving 6 bases not matched to a gene. The CDR3 length is 12 residues. The CDR3 protein is CASSGTAYEQYF. CDR3 in DNA: TGTGCCTCGTCCGGGACAGCCTACGAGCAGTACTTC.

This clone was detected only a few times. The chain combines TRBV4-1 with TRBJ2-1; tentative D call: TRBD2 (6 bases). The CDR3 length is 15 residues. CDR1 is MGHRA, CDR2 YSYEKL, per germline. V was clipped by 0 bases and J by 8 bases, with 14 bases between them. The DNA for the CDR3 is TGCGCCAGCAGCCAAGAAACGACTAGGGACCATGAGCAGTTCTTC. It yields the protein CASSQETTRDHEQFF.

V is TRBV2 and J is TRBJ1-5; 9 nucleotides agree with TRBD1. Germline CDR1 reads SNHLY; CDR2 reads FYNNEI. The CDR3 spans 15 residues. V lost 6 bases to trimming and J lost 6 bases; unmatched junction nucleotides: 9. The CDR3 reads CASSEPGQGRQPQHF. The CDR3 nucleotides read TGTGCCAGCAGCGAACCGGGACAGGGACGTCAGCCCCAGCATTTT.

This chain connects TRBV15 to TRBJ2-5, with 9 bases matching TRBD2. The trim removed 0 bases at V and 1 base at J, leaving 6 bases unmatched. This CDR3 is built from 17 residues. CDR1 LNHNV and CDR2 YYDKDF come from the germline V gene (reference sequence). The CDR3 is CATSREGLAGIQETQYF. The CDR3 DNA reads as TGTGCCACCAGCAGAGAAGGTCTAGCGGGGATCCAAGAGACCCAGTACTTC.

This chain connects TRBV28 to TRBJ1-5; D ambiguous. CDR1 and CDR2 from the germline V gene are MDHEN and SYDVKM. V was shortened by 3 bases and J by 0 bases, with 9 bases between the two germline ends. The CDR3 contains 15 residues. The CDR3 nucleotides are TGTGCCAGCAGTTTGCCCAGGTCTAGCAATCAGCCCCAGCATTTT. It encodes CASSLPRSSNQPQHF.

This rearrangement joins TRBV5-1 to TRBJ2-5, with D hard to call. The DNA end is a closer match to TRBJ2-7, so the J assignment may be wrong. This CDR3 is 14 amino acids long. Germline assignment: CDR1 SGHRS and CDR2 YFSETQ. The CDR3 DNA follows: TGCGCCAGCAGTGGTCCCCAGGACTCCTACGAGCAGTACTTC. This gives the protein CASSGPQDSYEQYF.

Only one count was recorded for this clone. CDR3 loop: CASKGGSLYNEQFF. CDR3 DNA sequence: TGTGCCAGCAAGGGTGGGAGCCTCTACAATGAGCAGTTCTTC. V usage is TRBV2 and J usage is TRBJ2-1; D might be TRBD2 (5 bases). CDR3 length: 14 amino acids. CDR1 is SNHLY and CDR2 is FYNNEI in the germline V gene. V was clipped by 7 bases and J by 3 bases, with 13 bases between them.

V is TRBV7-9 and J is TRBJ1-2; D remains ambiguous. The V gene lost 5 bases and the J gene lost 4 bases, with 11 bases spanning the gap. CDR3 length equals 13 residues. Looked up from germline, CDR1 is SEHNR and CDR2 is FQNEAQ (reference sequence). CDR3 amino acids: CASSPEAIYGYTF. The CDR3 region has the DNA TGTGCCAGCAGCCCCGAGGCGATCTATGGCTACACCTTC.

The rearrangement uses TRBV27 and TRBJ1-1; D may be TRBD1 (6 bases). The CDR3 sequence is 14 residues long. Deletions cut 4 bases from V and 2 bases from J, with 11 bases between. CDR1 is MNHEY and CDR2 is SMNVEV in the germline V gene (reference sequence). The DNA of the CDR3 is TGTGCCAGCAGTTGGGGGGGGCCAAACACTGAAGCTTTCTTT. Protein product: CASSWGGPNTEAFF.

CDR3 sequence (DNA): TGTGCCAGCAGGTTCACAGGGGGTTATAATGAAAAACTGTTTTTT. Amino acids: CASRFTGGYNEKLFF. The V gene is TRBV6-5, the J gene TRBJ1-4; 8 bases match TRBD1. Trimming cost V 6 bases and J 4 bases; bases outside gene matches: 7. Germline CDR1 is MNHEY and CDR2 is SVGAGI. The CDR3 runs to 15 residues.

The genes are TRBV27 and TRBJ2-7, with D possibly being TRBD1 (5 bases). From germline, CDR1 is MNHEY and CDR2 SMNVEV (reference sequence). The germline V and J ends were trimmed by 3 bases and 4 bases, with 10 bases remaining between them. The CDR3 sequence is 13 residues long. CDR3 coding DNA: TGTGCCAGCAGTTTCGGCAGGGCTTACGAGCAGTACTTC. Protein: CASSFGRAYEQYF.

The chain joins TRBV28 to TRBJ1-1; 7 nucleotides align to TRBD1. From germline, CDR1 is MDHEN and CDR2 SYDVKM. The CDR3 spans 16 residues. The junction had 11 bases not matched to a gene; V was cut back by 6 bases and J by 1 base. The CDR3 loop is CASSPPPGTANTEAFF. The DNA of the CDR3 is TGTGCCAGCAGCCCACCACCCGGGACAGCGAACACTGAAGCTTTCTTT.

The chain is built from TRBV6-6 and TRBJ2-7; 8 nucleotides match TRBD1. CDR1 and CDR2 (germline): MNHNY, SVGAGI (reference sequence). J gave up 0 bases and V 7 bases, and 5 bases lay outside the gene matches. The CDR3 length is 14 residues. CDR3 sequence (DNA): TGTGCCAGCACCCCCGGACAGGGCTCCTACGAGCAGTACTTC. The encoded protein is CASTPGQGSYEQYF.

The chain carries TRBV6-1 and TRBJ1-1, with no clear D. The CDR3 loop spans 16 amino acids. Germline CDR1 reads MNHNS; CDR2 reads SASEGT. Trimming removed 0 bases at V and 0 bases at J, with 11 bases between. The CDR3 loop reads CASSEALGRMNTEAFF. CDR3 coding DNA: TGTGCCAGCAGTGAAGCTCTTGGGAGAATGAACACTGAAGCTTTCTTT.

The chain carries TRBV2 and TRBJ1-5; D gene ambiguous. The germline gives CDR1 SNHLY, CDR2 FYNNEI. The V end lost 7 bases, the J end lost 2 bases, and 12 bases lay between the germline ends. The CDR3 contains 14 residues. The CDR3 sequence: CASTREGRNQPQHF. In DNA form, the CDR3 reads TGTGCCAGCACGAGGGAAGGTCGCAATCAGCCCCAGCATTTT.

The chain carries TRBV14 and TRBJ2-1; 10 nucleotides agree with TRBD2. After removal of 3 bases from V and 4 bases from J, the junction contained 3 bases not matched to a gene. This CDR3 spans 15 amino acids. In germline, CDR1 is SGHDN, CDR2 FVKESK. CDR3 sequence: CASSHGLAAYNEQFF. The CDR3 DNA reads as TGTGCCAGCAGCCATGGACTAGCGGCATACAATGAGCAGTTCTTC.

Here the CDR3 DNA reads TGTGCCAGCTCACCACCGACTAGCGGGAGTTACGAGCAGTACTTC. It yields the protein CASSPPTSGSYEQYF. The gene calls are TRBV18 and TRBJ2-7, with 12 positions matching TRBD2. The CDR3 runs to 15 residues. Trimming took 0 bases from V and 4 from J; bases not matched to a gene: 1. The germline V gene encodes CDR1 KGHSH and CDR2 LQKENI.

The V and J genes are TRBV7-2 and TRBJ2-7; D not certain. The V and J ends lost 0 bases and 3 bases respectively, with 9 bases between them. Per the germline V gene, CDR1 is SGHTA and CDR2 is FQGNSA. This CDR3 comprises 14 residues. The CDR3 DNA is TGTGCCAGCAGCTTAGCGGTCGGTAACTACGAGCAGTACTTC. Translated: CASSLAVGNYEQYF. The full variable domain, with the rest looked up from reference TRBV7-2 and TRBJ2-7, is GAGVSQSPSNKVTEKGKDVELRCDPISGHTALYWYRQSLGQGLEFLIYFQGNSAPDKSGLPSDRFSAERTGGSVSTLTIQRTQQEDSAVYLCASSLAVGNYEQYFGPGTRLTVT.

This sequence joins TRBV18 and TRBJ1-5; possibly TRBD1 for D (6 bases). The CDR3 spans 17 residues. The germline CDR1 and CDR2 sequences are KGHSH and LQKENI. V lost 2 bases, J lost 7 bases, and 21 bases lay in between. CDR3 protein: CASSPSGATGLLQPQHF. For the CDR3, the DNA is TGTGCCAGCTCACCATCAGGCGCAACAGGGCTCCTACAGCCCCAGCATTTT.

V is TRBV5-6 and J is TRBJ1-1, with TRBD1 as a possible D gene (6 bases). V lost 4 bases to trimming and J lost 0 bases, with 19 bases between them. The CDR3 is 17 amino acids. Germline V gene sequence: CDR1 SGHDT, CDR2 YYEEEE. Here the CDR3 DNA reads TGTGCCAGCAGCAGAGTACAGGGAGGGGGGGTGAACACTGAAGCTTTCTTT. It yields the protein CASSRVQGGGVNTEAFF.

CDR3 sequence reads: CASSFGGSVGNEQYF. The CDR3 DNA follows: TGTGCCAGCAGTTTCGGGGGGAGCGTTGGCAACGAGCAGTACTTC. The V gene is TRBV6-1, the J gene TRBJ2-7, with 7 bases matching TRBD2. J was trimmed by 5 bases and V by 5 bases; bases with no gene match: 12. CDR3 length: 15 amino acids. The V gene's germline CDR1 is MNHNS and CDR2 SASEGT.